The source of this TCR beta chain is a study of blood T cell repertoires in COVID-19. This clone has at least ten counts. CDR1 and CDR2 from the germline V gene are SNHLY and FYNNEI. This CDR3 region has 12 residues. The V end was cut by 4 bases, the J end by 7 bases, with 10 bases between. The data were produced by immunoSEQ multiplex PCR, yet TCRdb's version contains in-frame clones alone and is incomplete. This table has around 100,000 clones, roughly 84% appearing once. Sequenced sample: peripheral blood. This TCR derives from a human donor in a cohort sampled during active COVID-19. The V and J genes are TRBV2 and TRBJ1-2; weak D call: TRBD1 (5 bases). The CDR3: CASSAQDSGYTF. DNA of the CDR3: TGTGCCAGCAGTGCACAGGATAGTGGCTACACCTTC.